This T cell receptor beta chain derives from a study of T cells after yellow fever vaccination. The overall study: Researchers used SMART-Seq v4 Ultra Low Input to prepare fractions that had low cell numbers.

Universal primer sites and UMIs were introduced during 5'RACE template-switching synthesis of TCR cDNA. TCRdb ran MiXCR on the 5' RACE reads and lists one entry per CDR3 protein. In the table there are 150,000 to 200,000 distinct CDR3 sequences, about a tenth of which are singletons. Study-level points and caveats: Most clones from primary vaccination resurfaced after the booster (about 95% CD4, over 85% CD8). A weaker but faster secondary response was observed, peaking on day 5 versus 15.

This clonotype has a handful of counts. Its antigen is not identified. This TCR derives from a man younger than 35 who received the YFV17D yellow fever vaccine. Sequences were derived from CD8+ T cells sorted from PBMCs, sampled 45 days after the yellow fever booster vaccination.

CDR3 amino acids: CASSEGLNRNSPLHF. In DNA form, the CDR3 reads TGTGCCAGCAGTGAAGGCCTGAACCGTAATTCACCCCTCCACTTT. The chain has TRBV6-4 and TRBJ1-6; D remains ambiguous. The CDR3 is 15 residues long. The V gene lost 3 bases and the J gene lost 6 bases, with 12 bases spanning the gap. Looked up from germline, CDR1 is MRHNA and CDR2 is SNTAGT.